The rows below give T cell receptor beta chains drawn from one sample of a study of PD-1 blockade in classical Hodgkin lymphoma. The assay was immunoSEQ multiplex PCR, and TCRdb's table has in-frame clones only and misses some. Of about 26,000 clones in the sample, 67% are singletons; the top ten hold approximately 12%. Sequencing used peripheral blood mononuclear cells (PBMCs), obtained before the second cycle of nivolumab. The receptors here all came from a human donor with classical Hodgkin lymphoma. CDR3s include the opening cysteine and the closing phenylalanine or tryptophan. Each record gives: V gene, CDR3 length, clone size, J gene, CDR3 protein. A clone size is listed for some rows: how often the clone was seen (once, few, many), or a class if it is expanded.

v_gene: TRBV27; len: 12; abundance: .; j_gene: TRBJ1-1; CDR3aa: CASSFLGTEAFF
v_gene: TRBV4-1; len: 16; abundance: .; j_gene: TRBJ2-5; CDR3aa: CASSSDDGGLVGTQYF
v_gene: TRBV28; len: 14; abundance: few; j_gene: TRBJ2-7; CDR3aa: CASSLFSRAYEQYF
v_gene: TRBV4-1; len: 11; abundance: few; j_gene: TRBJ2-3; CDR3aa: CASSQDARQYF
v_gene: TRBV7-6; len: 15; abundance: few; j_gene: TRBJ1-6; CDR3aa: CASSSWTGPDSPLHF
v_gene: TRBV7-9; len: 14; abundance: .; j_gene: TRBJ2-3; CDR3aa: CASSLTRAEDTQYF
v_gene: TRBV27; len: 17; abundance: .; j_gene: TRBJ2-3; CDR3aa: CASSRAPPREGTDTQYF
v_gene: TRBV6-5; len: 16; abundance: .; j_gene: TRBJ2-1; CDR3aa: CASSYSGRGSDNEQFF
v_gene: TRBV7-8; len: 21; abundance: .; j_gene: TRBJ1-6; CDR3aa: CASSTTLTGGASSSYNSPLHF
v_gene: TRBV7-7; len: 15; abundance: .; j_gene: TRBJ1-6; CDR3aa: CASSLDRGKGSPLHF
v_gene: TRBV6-1; len: 11; abundance: .; j_gene: TRBJ2-7; CDR3aa: CASELAYEQYF
v_gene: TRBV30; len: 17; abundance: .; j_gene: TRBJ1-5; CDR3aa: CAWRSPYSGSPNQPQHF
v_gene: TRBV6-5; len: 13; abundance: medium-sized; j_gene: TRBJ2-7; CDR3aa: CASSSGHNYEQYF
v_gene: TRBV7-9; len: 15; abundance: .; j_gene: TRBJ2-7; CDR3aa: CASSLGQGKSYEQYF
v_gene: TRBV10-3; len: 13; abundance: .; j_gene: TRBJ2-2; CDR3aa: CAISDMDTGELFF
v_gene: TRBV7-6; len: 15; abundance: .; j_gene: TRBJ2-7; CDR3aa: CASSRTSGKSYEQYF
v_gene: TRBV19; len: 14; abundance: many; j_gene: TRBJ1-1; CDR3aa: CASTGVFSDTEAFF
v_gene: TRBV2; len: 14; abundance: .; j_gene: TRBJ1-1; CDR3aa: CASSEEGFSTEAFF
v_gene: TRBV4-2; len: 14; abundance: .; j_gene: TRBJ2-7; CDR3aa: CASSSGLAAYEQYF
v_gene: TRBV6-6; len: 15; abundance: .; j_gene: TRBJ1-5; CDR3aa: CASSPTGAGNQPQHF
v_gene: TRBV7-9; len: 16; abundance: .; j_gene: TRBJ2-7; CDR3aa: CASSLARGGSSYEQYF
v_gene: TRBV18; len: 15; abundance: once; j_gene: TRBJ1-2; CDR3aa: CASSPTGTGTYGYTF
v_gene: TRBV10-2; len: 13; abundance: few; j_gene: TRBJ1-2; CDR3aa: CASTLDRGYGYTF
v_gene: TRBV25-1; len: 15; abundance: medium-sized; j_gene: TRBJ2-5; CDR3aa: CASSGSGTSQETQYF
v_gene: TRBV5-6; len: 17; abundance: .; j_gene: TRBJ1-6; CDR3aa: CASSRPVPGENNSPLHF
v_gene: TRBV7-9; len: 12; abundance: .; j_gene: TRBJ1-1; CDR3aa: CASSLGPVAAFF
v_gene: TRBV18; len: 17; abundance: .; j_gene: TRBJ1-4; CDR3aa: CASSPRGDFDTNEKLFF
v_gene: TRBV18; len: 13; abundance: .; j_gene: TRBJ1-1; CDR3aa: CASSPGSNTEAFF
v_gene: TRBV6-5; len: 12; abundance: .; j_gene: TRBJ1-5; CDR3aa: CASSYVNQPQHF
v_gene: TRBV15; len: 18; abundance: .; j_gene: TRBJ2-3; CDR3aa: CATSRGRSGGDNTDTQYF
v_gene: TRBV28; len: 12; abundance: .; j_gene: TRBJ2-1; CDR3aa: CASSLLRNEQFF
v_gene: TRBV28; len: 15; abundance: .; j_gene: TRBJ1-1; CDR3aa: CASSLGTALNTEAFF
v_gene: TRBV6-1; len: 14; abundance: .; j_gene: TRBJ2-7; CDR3aa: CASRAGTGFYEQYF
v_gene: TRBV30; len: 14; abundance: .; j_gene: TRBJ1-2; CDR3aa: CAWFRPGHLYGYTF
v_gene: TRBV5-1; len: 16; abundance: .; j_gene: TRBJ2-7; CDR3aa: CASSLAFGRATYEQYF
v_gene: TRBV28; len: 14; abundance: .; j_gene: TRBJ1-5; CDR3aa: CASSSSSVNQPQHF
v_gene: TRBV10-3; len: 17; abundance: .; j_gene: TRBJ2-3; CDR3aa: CATHTPRLAGRTDTQYF
v_gene: TRBV9; len: 18; abundance: few; j_gene: TRBJ1-1; CDR3aa: CASSPGGRQASLNTEAFF
v_gene: TRBV7-9; len: 12; abundance: .; j_gene: TRBJ2-3; CDR3aa: CASSLQTDTQYF
v_gene: TRBV4-3; len: 20; abundance: few; j_gene: TRBJ2-7; CDR3aa: CASSQEVYSVGGPPTYEQYF
v_gene: TRBV4-1; len: 16; abundance: .; j_gene: TRBJ2-7; CDR3aa: CASSQDPTGRVYEQYF
v_gene: TRBV5-4; len: 15; abundance: .; j_gene: TRBJ2-2; CDR3aa: CASSLQGANTGELFF
v_gene: TRBV18; len: 18; abundance: .; j_gene: TRBJ1-3; CDR3aa: CASSPGVGLLNSGNTIYF
v_gene: TRBV27; len: 18; abundance: .; j_gene: TRBJ1-1; CDR3aa: CASSLTRRAPPRMAEAFF